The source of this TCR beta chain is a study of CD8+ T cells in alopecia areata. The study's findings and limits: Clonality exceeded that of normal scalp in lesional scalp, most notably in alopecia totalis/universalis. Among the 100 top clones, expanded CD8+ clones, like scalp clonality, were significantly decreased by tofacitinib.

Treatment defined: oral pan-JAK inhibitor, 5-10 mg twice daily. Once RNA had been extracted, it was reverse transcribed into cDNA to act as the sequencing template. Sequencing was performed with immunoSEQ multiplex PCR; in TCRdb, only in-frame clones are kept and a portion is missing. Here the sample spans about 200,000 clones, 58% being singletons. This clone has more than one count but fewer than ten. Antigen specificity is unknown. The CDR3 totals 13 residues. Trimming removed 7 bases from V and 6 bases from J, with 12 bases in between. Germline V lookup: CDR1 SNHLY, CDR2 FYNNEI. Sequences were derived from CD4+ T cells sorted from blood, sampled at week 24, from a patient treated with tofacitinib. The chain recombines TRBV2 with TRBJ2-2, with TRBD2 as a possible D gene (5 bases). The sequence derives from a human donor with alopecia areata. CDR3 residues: CASTMRVPGELFF. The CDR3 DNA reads TGTGCCAGCACCATGAGGGTCCCCGGGGAGCTGTTTTTT.